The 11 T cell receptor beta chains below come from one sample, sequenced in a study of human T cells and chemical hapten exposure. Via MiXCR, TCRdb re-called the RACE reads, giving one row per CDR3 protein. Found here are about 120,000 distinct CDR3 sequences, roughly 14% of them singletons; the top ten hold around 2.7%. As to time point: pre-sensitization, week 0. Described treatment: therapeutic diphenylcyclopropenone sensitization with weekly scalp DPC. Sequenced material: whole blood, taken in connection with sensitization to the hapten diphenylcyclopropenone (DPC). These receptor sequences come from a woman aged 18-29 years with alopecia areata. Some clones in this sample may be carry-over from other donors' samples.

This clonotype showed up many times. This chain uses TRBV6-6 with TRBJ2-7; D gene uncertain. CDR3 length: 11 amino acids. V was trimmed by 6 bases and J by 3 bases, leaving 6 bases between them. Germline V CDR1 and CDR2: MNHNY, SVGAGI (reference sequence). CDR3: CASSRIYEQYF. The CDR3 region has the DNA TGTGCCAGCAGCCGTATCTACGAGCAGTACTTC.

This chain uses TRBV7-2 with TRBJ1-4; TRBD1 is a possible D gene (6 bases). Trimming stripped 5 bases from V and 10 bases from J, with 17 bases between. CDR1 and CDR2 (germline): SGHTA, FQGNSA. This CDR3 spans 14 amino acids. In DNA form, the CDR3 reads TGTGCCAGCAGCCCCGGGACCTGGGGGGCAAAACTGTTTTTT. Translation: CASSPGTWGAKLFF.

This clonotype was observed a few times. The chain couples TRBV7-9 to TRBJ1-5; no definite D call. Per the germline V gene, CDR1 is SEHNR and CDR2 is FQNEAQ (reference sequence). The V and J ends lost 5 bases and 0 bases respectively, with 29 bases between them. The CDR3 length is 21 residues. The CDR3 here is CASSPNPGGRKTDDSNQPQHF. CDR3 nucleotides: TGTGCCAGCAGCCCCAACCCCGGAGGGCGGAAGACTGACGATAGCAATCAGCCCCAGCATTTT.

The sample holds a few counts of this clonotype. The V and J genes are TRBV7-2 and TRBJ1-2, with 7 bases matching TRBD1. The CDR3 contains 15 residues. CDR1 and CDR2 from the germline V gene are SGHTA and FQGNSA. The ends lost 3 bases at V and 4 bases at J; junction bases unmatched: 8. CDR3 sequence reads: CASSLNRGGFYGYTF. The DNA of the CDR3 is TGTGCCAGCAGCTTGAACAGGGGAGGATTCTATGGCTACACCTTC. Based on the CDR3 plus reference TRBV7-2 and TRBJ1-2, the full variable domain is GAGVSQSPSNKVTEKGKDVELRCDPISGHTALYWYRQSLGQGLEFLIYFQGNSAPDKSGLPSDRFSAERTGGSVSTLTIQRTQQEDSAVYLCASSLNRGGFYGYTFGSGTRLTVV.

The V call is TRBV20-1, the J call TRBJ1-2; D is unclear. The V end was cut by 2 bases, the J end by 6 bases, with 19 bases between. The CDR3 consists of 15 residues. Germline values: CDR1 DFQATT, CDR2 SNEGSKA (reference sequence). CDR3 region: CSARQDPWSEDGYTF. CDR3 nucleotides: TGCAGTGCTAGACAGGACCCGTGGTCGGAGGATGGCTACACCTTC.

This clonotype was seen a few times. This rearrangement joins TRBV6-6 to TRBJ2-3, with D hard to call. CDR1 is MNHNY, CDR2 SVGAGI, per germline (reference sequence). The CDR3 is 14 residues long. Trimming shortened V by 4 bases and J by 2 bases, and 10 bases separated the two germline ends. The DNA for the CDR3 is TGTGCCAGCAGTTTTCGACCCAACACAGATACGCAGTATTTT. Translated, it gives CASSFRPNTDTQYF.

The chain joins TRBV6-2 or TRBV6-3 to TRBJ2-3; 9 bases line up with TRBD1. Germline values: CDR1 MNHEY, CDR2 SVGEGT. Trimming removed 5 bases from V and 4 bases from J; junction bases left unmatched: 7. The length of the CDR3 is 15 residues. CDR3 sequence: CASSVDRGIPDTQYF. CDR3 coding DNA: TGTGCCAGCAGTGTAGACAGGGGGATCCCAGATACGCAGTATTTT.

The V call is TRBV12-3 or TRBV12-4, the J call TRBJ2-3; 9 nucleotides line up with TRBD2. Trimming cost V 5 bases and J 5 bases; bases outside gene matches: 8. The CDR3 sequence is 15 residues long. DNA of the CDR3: TGTGCCAGCAGTACCTTAGCGGGGGCCGGAGATACGCAGTATTTT. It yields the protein CASSTLAGAGDTQYF.

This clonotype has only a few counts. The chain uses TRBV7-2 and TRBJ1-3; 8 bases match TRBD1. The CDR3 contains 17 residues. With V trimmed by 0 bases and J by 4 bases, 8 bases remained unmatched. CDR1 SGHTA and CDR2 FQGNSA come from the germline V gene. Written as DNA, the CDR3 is TGTGCCAGCAGCTTAGCAGGCCAGGGGGCTGGAGGAAACACCATATATTTT. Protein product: CASSLAGQGAGGNTIYF.

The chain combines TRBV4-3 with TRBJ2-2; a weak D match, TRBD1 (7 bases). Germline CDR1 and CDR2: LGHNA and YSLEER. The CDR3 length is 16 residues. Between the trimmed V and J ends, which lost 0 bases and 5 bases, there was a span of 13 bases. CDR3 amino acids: CASSQDDRDSTGELFF. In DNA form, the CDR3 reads TGCGCCAGCAGCCAAGATGACAGGGACTCTACCGGGGAGCTGTTTTTT.

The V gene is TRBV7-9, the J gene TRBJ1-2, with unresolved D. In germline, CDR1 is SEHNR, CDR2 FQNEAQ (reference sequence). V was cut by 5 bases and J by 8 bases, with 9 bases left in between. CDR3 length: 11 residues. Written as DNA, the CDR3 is TGTGCCAGCAGCCCCCGCTCAGGCTACACCTTC. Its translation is CASSPRSGYTF.